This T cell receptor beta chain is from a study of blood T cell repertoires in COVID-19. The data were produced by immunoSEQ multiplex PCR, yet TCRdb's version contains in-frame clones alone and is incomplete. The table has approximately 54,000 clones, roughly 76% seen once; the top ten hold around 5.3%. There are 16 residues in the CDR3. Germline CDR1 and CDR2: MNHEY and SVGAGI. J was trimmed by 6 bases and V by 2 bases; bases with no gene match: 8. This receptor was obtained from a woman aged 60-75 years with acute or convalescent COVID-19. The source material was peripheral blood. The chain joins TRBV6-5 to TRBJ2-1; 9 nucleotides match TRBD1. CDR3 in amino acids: CASSYQAGTGTNEQFF. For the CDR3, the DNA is TGTGCCAGCAGTTACCAAGCCGGGACAGGGACCAATGAGCAGTTCTTC.